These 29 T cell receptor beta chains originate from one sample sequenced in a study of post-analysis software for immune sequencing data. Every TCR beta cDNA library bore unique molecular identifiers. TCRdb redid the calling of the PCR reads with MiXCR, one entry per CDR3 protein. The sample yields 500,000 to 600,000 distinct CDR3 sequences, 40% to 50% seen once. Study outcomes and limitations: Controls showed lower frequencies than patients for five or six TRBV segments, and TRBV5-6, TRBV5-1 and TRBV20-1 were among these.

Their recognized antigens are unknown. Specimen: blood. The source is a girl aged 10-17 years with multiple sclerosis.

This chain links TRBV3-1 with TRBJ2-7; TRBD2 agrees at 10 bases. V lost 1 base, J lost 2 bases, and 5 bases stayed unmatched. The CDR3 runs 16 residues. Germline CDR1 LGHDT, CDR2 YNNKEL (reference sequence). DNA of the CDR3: TGTGCCAGCAGCCAAGTCCCTAGCGGGGGCGCCTACGAGCAGTACTTC. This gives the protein CASSQVPSGGAYEQYF.

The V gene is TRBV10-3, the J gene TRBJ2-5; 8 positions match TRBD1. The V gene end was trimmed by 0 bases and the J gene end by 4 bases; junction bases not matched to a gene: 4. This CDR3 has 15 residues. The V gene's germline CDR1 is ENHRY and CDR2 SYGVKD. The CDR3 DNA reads TGTGCCATCAGTGAGTCACGGACAGGGCGAGAGACCCAGTACTTC. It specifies CAISESRTGRETQYF.

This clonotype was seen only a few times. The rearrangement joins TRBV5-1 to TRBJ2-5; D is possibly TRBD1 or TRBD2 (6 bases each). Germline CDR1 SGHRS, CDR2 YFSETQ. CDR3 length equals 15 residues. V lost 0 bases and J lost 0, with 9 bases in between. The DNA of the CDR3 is TGCGCCAGCAGCTTGGAAGGGGGGTACCAAGAGACCCAGTACTTC. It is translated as CASSLEGGYQETQYF.

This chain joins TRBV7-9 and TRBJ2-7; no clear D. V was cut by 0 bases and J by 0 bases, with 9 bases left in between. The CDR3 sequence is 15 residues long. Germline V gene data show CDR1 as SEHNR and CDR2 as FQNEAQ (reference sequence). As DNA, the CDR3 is TGTGCCAGCAGCTTAGCGCTGGGGATCTCCTACGAGCAGTACTTC. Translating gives CASSLALGISYEQYF.

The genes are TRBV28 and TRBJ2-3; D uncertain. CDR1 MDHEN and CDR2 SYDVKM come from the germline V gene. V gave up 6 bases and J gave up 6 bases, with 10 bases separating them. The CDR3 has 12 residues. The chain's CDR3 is CASSTKSDTQYF. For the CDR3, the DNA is TGTGCCAGCAGCACCAAAAGTGATACGCAGTATTTT.

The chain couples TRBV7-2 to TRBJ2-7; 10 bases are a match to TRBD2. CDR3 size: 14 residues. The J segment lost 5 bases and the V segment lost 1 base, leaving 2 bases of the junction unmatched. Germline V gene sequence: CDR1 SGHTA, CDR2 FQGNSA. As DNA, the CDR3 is TGTGCCAGCAGCTTAGAACTAGCGGGACACGAGCAGTACTTC. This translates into CASSLELAGHEQYF.

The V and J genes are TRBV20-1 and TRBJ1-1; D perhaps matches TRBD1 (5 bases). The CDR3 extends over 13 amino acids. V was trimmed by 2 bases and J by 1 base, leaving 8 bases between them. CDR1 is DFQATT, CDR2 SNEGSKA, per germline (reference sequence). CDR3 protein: CSARTTENTEAFF. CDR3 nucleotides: TGCAGTGCTAGAACGACAGAGAACACTGAAGCTTTCTTT.

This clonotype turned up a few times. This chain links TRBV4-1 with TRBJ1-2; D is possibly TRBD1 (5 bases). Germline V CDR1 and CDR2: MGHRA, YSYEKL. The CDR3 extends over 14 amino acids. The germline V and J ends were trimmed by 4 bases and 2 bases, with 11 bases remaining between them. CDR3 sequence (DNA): TGCGCCAGCAGCCTGAGCGGGGGGAACTATGGCTACACCTTC. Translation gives CASSLSGGNYGYTF.

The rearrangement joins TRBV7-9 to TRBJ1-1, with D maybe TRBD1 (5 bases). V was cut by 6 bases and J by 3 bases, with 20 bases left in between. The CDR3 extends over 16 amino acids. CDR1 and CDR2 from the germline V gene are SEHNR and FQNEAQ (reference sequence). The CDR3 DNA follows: TGTGCCAGCAGACATCACCCAATGGAAGGGGACACTGAAGCTTTCTTT. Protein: CASRHHPMEGDTEAFF.

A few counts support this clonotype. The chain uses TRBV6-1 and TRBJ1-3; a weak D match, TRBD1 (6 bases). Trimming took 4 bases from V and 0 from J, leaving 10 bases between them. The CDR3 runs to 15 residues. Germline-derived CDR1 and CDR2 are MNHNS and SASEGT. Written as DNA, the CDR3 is TGTGCCAGCAGTGTACAGGGCCTCTCTGGAAACACCATATATTTT. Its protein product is CASSVQGLSGNTIYF.

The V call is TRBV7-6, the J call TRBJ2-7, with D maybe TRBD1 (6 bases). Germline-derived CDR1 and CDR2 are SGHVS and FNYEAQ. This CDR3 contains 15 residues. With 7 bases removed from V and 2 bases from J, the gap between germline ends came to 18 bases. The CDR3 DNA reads TGTGCCAGCACCCCTGGGGGCAGCAAAGCCTACGAGCAGTACTTC. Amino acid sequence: CASTPGGSKAYEQYF.

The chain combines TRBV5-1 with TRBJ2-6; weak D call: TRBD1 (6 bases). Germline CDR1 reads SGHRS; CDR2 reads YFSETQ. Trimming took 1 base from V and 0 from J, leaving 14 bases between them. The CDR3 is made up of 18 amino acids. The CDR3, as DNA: TGCGCCAGCAGCTTGAAACCAGACAGGAGCTCTGGGGCCAACGTCCTGACTTTC. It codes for CASSLKPDRSSGANVLTF.

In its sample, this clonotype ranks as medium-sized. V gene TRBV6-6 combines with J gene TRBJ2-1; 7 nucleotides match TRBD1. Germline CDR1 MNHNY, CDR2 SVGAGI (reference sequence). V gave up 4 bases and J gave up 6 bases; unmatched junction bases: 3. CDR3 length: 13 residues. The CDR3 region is CASSLQGPNEQFF. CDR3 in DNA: TGTGCCAGCAGTTTACAGGGGCCCAATGAGCAGTTCTTC.

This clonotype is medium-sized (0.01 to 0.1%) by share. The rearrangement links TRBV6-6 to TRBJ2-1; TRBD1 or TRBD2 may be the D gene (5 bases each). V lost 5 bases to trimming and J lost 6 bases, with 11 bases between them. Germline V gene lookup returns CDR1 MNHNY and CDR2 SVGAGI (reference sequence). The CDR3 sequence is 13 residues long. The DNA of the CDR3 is TGTGCCAGCAGTCGCTTGGGGGTCAATGAGCAGTTCTTC. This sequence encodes CASSRLGVNEQFF.

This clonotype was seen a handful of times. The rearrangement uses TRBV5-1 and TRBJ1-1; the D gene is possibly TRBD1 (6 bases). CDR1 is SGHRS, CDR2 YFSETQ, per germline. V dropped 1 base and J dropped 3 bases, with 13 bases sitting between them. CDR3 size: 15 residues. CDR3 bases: TGCGCCAGCAGCTTGTTAACAGGGAGTGACACTGAAGCTTTCTTT. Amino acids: CASSLLTGSDTEAFF.

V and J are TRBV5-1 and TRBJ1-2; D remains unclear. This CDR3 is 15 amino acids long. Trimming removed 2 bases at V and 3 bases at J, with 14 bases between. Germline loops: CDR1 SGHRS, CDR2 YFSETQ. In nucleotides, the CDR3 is TGCGCCAGCAGCTTTTTAAACCCCAAGGACTATGGCTACACCTTC. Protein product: CASSFLNPKDYGYTF.

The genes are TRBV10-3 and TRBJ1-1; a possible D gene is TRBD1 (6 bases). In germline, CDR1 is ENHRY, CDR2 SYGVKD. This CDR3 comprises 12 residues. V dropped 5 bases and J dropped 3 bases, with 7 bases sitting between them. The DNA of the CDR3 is TGTGCCATCAGTCGACAGGACACTGAAGCTTTCTTT. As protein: CAISRQDTEAFF.

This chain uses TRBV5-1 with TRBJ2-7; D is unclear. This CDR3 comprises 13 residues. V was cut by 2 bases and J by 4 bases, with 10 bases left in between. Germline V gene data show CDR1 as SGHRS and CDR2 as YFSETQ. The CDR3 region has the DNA TGCGCCAGCAGCTTCTCCGAACAGTACGAGCAGTACTTC. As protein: CASSFSEQYEQYF.

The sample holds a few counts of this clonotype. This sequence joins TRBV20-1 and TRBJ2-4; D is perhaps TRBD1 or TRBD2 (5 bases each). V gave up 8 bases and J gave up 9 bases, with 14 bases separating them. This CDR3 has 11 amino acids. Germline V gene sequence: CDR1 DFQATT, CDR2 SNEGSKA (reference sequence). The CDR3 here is CSSPAGSIQYF. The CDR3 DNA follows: TGCAGTTCCCCCGCAGGGAGCATTCAGTACTTC.

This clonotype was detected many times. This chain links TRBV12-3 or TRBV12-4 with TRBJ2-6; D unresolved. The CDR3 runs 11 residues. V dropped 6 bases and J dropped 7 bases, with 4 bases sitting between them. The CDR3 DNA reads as TGTGCCAGCAGCGGAGCCAACGTCCTGACTTTC. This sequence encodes CASSGANVLTF.

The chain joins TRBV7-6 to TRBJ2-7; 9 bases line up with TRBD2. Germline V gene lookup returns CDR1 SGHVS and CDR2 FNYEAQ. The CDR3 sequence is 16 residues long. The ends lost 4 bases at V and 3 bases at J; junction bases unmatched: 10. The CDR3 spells CASSSNSGRESYEQYF. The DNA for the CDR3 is TGTGCCAGCAGCTCTAATAGCGGGAGAGAGAGCTACGAGCAGTACTTC.

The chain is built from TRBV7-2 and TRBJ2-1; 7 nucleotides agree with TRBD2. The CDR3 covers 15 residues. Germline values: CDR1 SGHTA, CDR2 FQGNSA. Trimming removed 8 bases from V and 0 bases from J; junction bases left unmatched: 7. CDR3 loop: CASRGREASYNEQFF. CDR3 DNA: TGTGCCAGCCGGGGCCGGGAGGCCTCCTACAATGAGCAGTTCTTC.

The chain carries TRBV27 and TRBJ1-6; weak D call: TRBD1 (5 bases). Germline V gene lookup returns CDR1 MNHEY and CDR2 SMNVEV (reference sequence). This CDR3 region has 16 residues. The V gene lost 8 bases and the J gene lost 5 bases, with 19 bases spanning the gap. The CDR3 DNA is TGTGCCAGCCGCTCCCAAGGCAGGGTTCATAATTCACCCCTCCACTTT. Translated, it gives CASRSQGRVHNSPLHF.

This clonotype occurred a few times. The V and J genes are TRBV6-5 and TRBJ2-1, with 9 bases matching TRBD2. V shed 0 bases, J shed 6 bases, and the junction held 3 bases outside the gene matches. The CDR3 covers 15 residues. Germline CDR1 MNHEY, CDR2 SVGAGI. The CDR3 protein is CASSYSLAGINEQFF. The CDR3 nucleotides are TGTGCCAGCAGTTACTCCCTAGCGGGGATCAATGAGCAGTTCTTC.

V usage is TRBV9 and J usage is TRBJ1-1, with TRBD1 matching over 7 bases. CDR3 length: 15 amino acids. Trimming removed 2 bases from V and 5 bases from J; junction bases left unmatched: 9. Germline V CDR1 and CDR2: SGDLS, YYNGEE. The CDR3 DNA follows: TGTGCCAGCAGCGTTAGCCCTTTCAGGGGGACTGAAGCTTTCTTT. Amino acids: CASSVSPFRGTEAFF.

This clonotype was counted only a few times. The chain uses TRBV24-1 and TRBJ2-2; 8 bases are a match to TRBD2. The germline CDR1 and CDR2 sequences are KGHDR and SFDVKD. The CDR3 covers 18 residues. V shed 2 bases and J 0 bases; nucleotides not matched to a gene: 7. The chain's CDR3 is CATSDSPRGGPNTGELFF. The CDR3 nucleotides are TGTGCCACCAGTGATTCCCCGCGCGGGGGGCCGAACACCGGGGAGCTGTTTTTT.

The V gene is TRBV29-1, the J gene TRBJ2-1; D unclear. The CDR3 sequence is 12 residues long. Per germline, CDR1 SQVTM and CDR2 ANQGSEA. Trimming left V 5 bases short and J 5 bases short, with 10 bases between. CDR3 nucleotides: TGCAGCGTTCCCACTGGCCACAATGAGCAGTTCTTC. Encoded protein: CSVPTGHNEQFF.

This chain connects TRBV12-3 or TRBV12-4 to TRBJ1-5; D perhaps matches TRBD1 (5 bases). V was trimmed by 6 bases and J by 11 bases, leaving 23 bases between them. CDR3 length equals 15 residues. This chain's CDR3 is CASSPGTGESWAQHF. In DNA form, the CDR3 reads TGTGCCAGCAGCCCTGGGACGGGGGAAAGTTGGGCCCAGCATTTT.

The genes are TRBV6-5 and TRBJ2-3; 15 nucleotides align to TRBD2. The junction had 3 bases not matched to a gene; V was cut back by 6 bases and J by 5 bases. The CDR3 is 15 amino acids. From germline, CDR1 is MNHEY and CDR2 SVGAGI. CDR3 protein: CASRRGLAGGDTQYF. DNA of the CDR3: TGTGCCAGCAGGCGGGGACTAGCGGGAGGAGATACGCAGTATTTT.